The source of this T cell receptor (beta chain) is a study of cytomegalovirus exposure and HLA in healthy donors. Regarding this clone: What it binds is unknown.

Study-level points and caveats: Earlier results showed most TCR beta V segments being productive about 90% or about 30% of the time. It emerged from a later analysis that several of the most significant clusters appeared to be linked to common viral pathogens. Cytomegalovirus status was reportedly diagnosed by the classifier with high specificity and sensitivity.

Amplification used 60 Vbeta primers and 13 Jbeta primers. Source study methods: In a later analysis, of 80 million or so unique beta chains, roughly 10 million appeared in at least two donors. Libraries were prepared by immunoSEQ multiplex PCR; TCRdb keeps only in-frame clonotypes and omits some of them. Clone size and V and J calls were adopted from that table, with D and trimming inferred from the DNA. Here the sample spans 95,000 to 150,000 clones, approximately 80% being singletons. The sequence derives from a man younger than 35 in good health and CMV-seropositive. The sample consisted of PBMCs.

The CDR3 nucleotides read TGCGCCAGCAGCTTGGAAGGTGGCAAGCGGTACGAGCAGTACTTC. Its protein is CASSLEGGKRYEQYF. The rearrangement joins TRBV5-1 to TRBJ2-7, with a weak D call TRBD2 (5 bases). CDR1 and CDR2 from the germline V gene are SGHRS and YFSETQ. The CDR3 length is 15 residues. The V end was cut by 0 bases, the J end by 4 bases, with 14 bases between.